A selection of T cell receptor beta chains follows, all from one sample in a study of OX40 agonist ivuxolimab in advanced cancers. Assay: immunoSEQ multiplex PCR; the TCRdb copy retains only in-frame clones and omits some. This repertoire shows about 79,000 clones, 85% to 90% found once; its top ten account for about an eighth. This specimen consisted of CD4+ or CD8+ T cells sorted from blood, obtained in a trial of the OX40 agonist ivuxolimab. These receptors were obtained from an adult with an advanced solid tumor such as melanoma, head and neck, liver or kidney cancer. Each CDR3 is given with its conserved first and last residue. D genes are given only for firm matches. Clone size, where shown, is once, few, many, or a class for clones that have expanded.

d_call | clone_size | j_call | cdr3_length | v_call | cdr3_nt | cdr3_aa
- | - | TRBJ2-5 | 15 | TRBV5-1 | TGCGCCAGCAGTCTTAAGACAGGTTTGTACGAGACCCAGTACTTC | CASSLKTGLYETQYF
- | - | TRBJ1-4 | 12 | TRBV30 | TGTGCCTGGAGTGTACCAGTTGGAAAACTGTTTTTT | CAWSVPVGKLFF
- | - | TRBJ1-1 | 12 | TRBV19 | TGTGCCAGTAGTTCTCAGAACACTGAAGCTTTCTTT | CASSSQNTEAFF
- | - | TRBJ2-7 | 13 | TRBV27 | TGTGCCAGCAGTTCTACAGTCTCCTACGAGCAGTACTTC | CASSSTVSYEQYF
- | - | TRBJ2-7 | 17 | TRBV19 | TGTGCCAGTAGTATGAGACTTCGGGACACTTACTCCTACGAGCAGTACTTC | CASSMRLRDTYSYEQYF
- | - | TRBJ2-5 | 11 | TRBV18 | TGTGCCAGCTCACCGAAAGAGACCCAGTACTTC | CASSPKETQYF
TRBD2 | - | TRBJ2-3 | 16 | TRBV11-2 | TGTGCCAGCAGCTTACTTGGCGGGAGAGGCACAGATACGCAGTATTTT | CASSLLGGRGTDTQYF
TRBD1 | - | TRBJ1-1 | 13 | TRBV27 | TGTGCCACCCGGACAGGGGTAGGAACTGAAGCTTTCTTT | CATRTGVGTEAFF
TRBD2 | - | TRBJ2-1 | 14 | TRBV7-6 | TGTGCCAGCAGCTTAGCGGGAGGGCAAAATGAGCAGTTCTTC | CASSLAGGQNEQFF
TRBD1 | - | TRBJ2-7 | 15 | TRBV6-1 | TGTGCCAGCAGTGAATTGGGACAGGCCCTCTACGAGCAGTACTTC | CASSELGQALYEQYF
TRBD1 | - | TRBJ2-3 | 14 | TRBV10-1 | TGCGCCAGCAGTGAAGGACAGGGGAGCGATACGCAGTATTTT | CASSEGQGSDTQYF
- | - | TRBJ1-5 | 14 | TRBV19 | TGTGCCAGTAGTCCCCGACCCTCCGGGCAGCCCCAGCATTTT | CASSPRPSGQPQHF
- | - | TRBJ1-2 | 13 | TRBV19 | TGTGCCAGTAGGAGCAGAACCCACTATGGCTACACCTTC | CASRSRTHYGYTF
TRBD1 | - | TRBJ2-2 | 17 | TRBV4-1 | TGCGCCAGCAGCCAGACAGGGGGAAAGTCGAACACCGGGGAGCTGTTTTTT | CASSQTGGKSNTGELFF
- | - | TRBJ1-2 | 16 | TRBV21-1 | TGTGCCAGCAGCAAGGCGGCCGCACAGAGAGCCTACGGCTACACCTTC | CASSKAAAQRAYGYTF
TRBD1 | once | TRBJ1-1 | 14 | TRBV11-2 | TGTGCCAGCAGCACGCAGGGGGTGAACACTGAAGCTTTCTTT | CASSTQGVNTEAFF
- | - | TRBJ2-3 | 15 | TRBV2 | TGTGCCAGCCCATTGTGGGCAGGGTCCACAGATACGCAGTATTTT | CASPLWAGSTDTQYF
- | - | TRBJ2-1 | 13 | TRBV10-3 | TGTGCCATCAGTGGGCAGGTTGACCATGAGCAGTTCTTC | CAISGQVDHEQFF
TRBD2 | - | TRBJ2-7 | 18 | TRBV19 | TGTGCCAGTAGTATCGACACTAGCGGGAGGTATTTTGTCGACGAGCAGTACTTC | CASSIDTSGRYFVDEQYF
TRBD2 | - | TRBJ2-7 | 14 | TRBV11-3 | TGTGCCAGCCTAGCCGGGACTACCTCCGGGGAGCAGTACTTC | CASLAGTTSGEQYF
TRBD2 | once | TRBJ2-5 | 15 | TRBV27 | TGTGCCAGCAGTTTAGTGGGGGAGGGTAAAGAGACCCAGTACTTC | CASSLVGEGKETQYF
- | - | TRBJ2-7 | 14 | TRBV19 | TGTGCCAGTAGTATAGCCCCGACAAACTACGAGCAGTACTTC | CASSIAPTNYEQYF
- | - | TRBJ1-1 | 10 | TRBV20-1 | TGCAGTGCTTCCGGGGCTGAAGCTTTCTTT | CSASGAEAFF
- | - | TRBJ2-7 | 12 | TRBV29-1 | TGCAGCGTTGCCGACAGCTCCTACGAGCAGTACTTC | CSVADSSYEQYF
- | - | TRBJ2-7 | 11 | TRBV6-5 | TGTGCCAGCAGTTACTCCCGGAGGGAGTACTTC | CASSYSRREYF
TRBD1 | once | TRBJ2-5 | 14 | TRBV19 | TGTGCCAGTAGTATGAGCAGGGGGCGTGAGACCCAGTACTTC | CASSMSRGRETQYF
- | - | TRBJ1-2 | 14 | TRBV15 | TGTGCCACCAGCAGAGATAGACAGCCCCCCCGCTACACCTTC | CATSRDRQPPRYTF
- | - | TRBJ2-5 | 16 | TRBV7-9 | TGTGCCAGCAGTTATAGCAAAGCTATCGACCAAGAGACCCAGTACTTC | CASSYSKAIDQETQYF
- | - | TRBJ1-1 | 12 | TRBV4-2 | TGTGCCAGCAGCCTCCTAAACACTGAAGCTTTCTTT | CASSLLNTEAFF
- | - | TRBJ2-7 | 13 | TRBV11-3 | TGTGCCAGCAGCTTAGGGCCAGGAGCTGAGCAGTACTTC | CASSLGPGAEQYF
- | - | TRBJ1-3 | 15 | TRBV10-3 | TGTGCCACCAAAGTGGGACAAAACTCTGGAAACACCATATATTTT | CATKVGQNSGNTIYF
- | - | TRBJ1-1 | 15 | TRBV15 | TGTGCCACCAGCAGCTCGTTAGTGGAAAACACTGAAGCTTTCTTT | CATSSSLVENTEAFF
- | - | TRBJ1-5 | 17 | TRBV4-1 | TGCGCCAGCAGCCAAGTAGATATGGGATTTAGCAATCAGCCCCAGCATTTT | CASSQVDMGFSNQPQHF
- | - | TRBJ1-5 | 14 | TRBV19 | TGTGCCAGTAGTATTTACCGGGGAGCGGAGCCCCAGCATTTT | CASSIYRGAEPQHF
- | - | TRBJ2-2 | 17 | TRBV7-9 | TGTGCCAGCAGCCCCGGTCAGGGGGGAGTGGGCACCGGGGAGCTGTTTTTT | CASSPGQGGVGTGELFF
- | - | TRBJ1-1 | 13 | TRBV6-6 | TGTGCCAGCAGTTGGACAGTCTACACTGAAGCTTTCTTT | CASSWTVYTEAFF
- | few | TRBJ2-7 | 14 | TRBV19 | TGTGCCAGTAGTATTGGCCAGGGAACCTACGAGCAGTACTTC | CASSIGQGTYEQYF
- | once | TRBJ2-6 | 17 | TRBV5-1 | TGCGCCAGCACCCGAGGGCAGGCCTTCTCTGGGGCCAACGTCCTGACTTTC | CASTRGQAFSGANVLTF
TRBD2 | - | TRBJ2-1 | 15 | TRBV7-2 | TGTGCCAGCAGCCCTCTAGCGGGAGTTTTCGATGAGCAGTTCTTC | CASSPLAGVFDEQFF
TRBD2 | - | TRBJ2-2 | 15 | TRBV19 | TGTGCCAGTAGTGTGACTAGCGGGAACACCGGGGAGCTGTTTTTT | CASSVTSGNTGELFF
- | - | TRBJ2-2 | 14 | TRBV7-8 | TGTGCCAGCAGCTTAGTGGGGAACACCGGGGAGCTGTTTTTT | CASSLVGNTGELFF
TRBD2 | - | TRBJ2-1 | 17 | TRBV19 | TGTGCCAGTAGTCTCCCAAGCGGGAGGGCCTCCTACAATGAGCAGTTCTTC | CASSLPSGRASYNEQFF
- | - | TRBJ1-2 | 15 | TRBV30 | TGTGCCTGGAGTGTACTAGTGGGATTCAACTATGGCTACACCTTC | CAWSVLVGFNYGYTF
TRBD1 | - | TRBJ1-4 | 16 | TRBV27 | TGTGCCAGCAGTTGGGAGGGGGCGCGGGCTAATGAAAAACTGTTTTTT | CASSWEGARANEKLFF
- | few | TRBJ1-3 | 15 | TRBV28 | TGTGCCAGCAGTCTACCTCAGGAGCCCGGAAACACCATATATTTT | CASSLPQEPGNTIYF
TRBD1 | - | TRBJ1-1 | 16 | TRBV2 | TGTGCCAGCAGTTCCCCCGGGCAGGGGGGGAACACTGAAGCTTTCTTT | CASSSPGQGGNTEAFF
- | few | TRBJ2-5 | 16 | TRBV7-6 | TGTGCCAGCAGCTTATCTATAGGGGTAAACCAAGAGACCCAGTACTTC | CASSLSIGVNQETQYF
- | once | TRBJ2-1 | 14 | TRBV7-9 | TGTGCCAGCAGCCCCCGGACAGCATACAATGAGCAGTTCTTC | CASSPRTAYNEQFF
- | medium-sized | TRBJ2-1 | 15 | TRBV9 | TGTGCCAGCAGCGCTTCCGGGGGAGTATTGAATGAGCAGTTCTTC | CASSASGGVLNEQFF
- | once | TRBJ2-1 | 14 | TRBV5-1 | TGCGCCAGCAGCTCAGGGGACTACTACAATGAGCAGTTCTTC | CASSSGDYYNEQFF
TRBD1 | - | TRBJ2-1 | 15 | TRBV10-1 | TGCGCCAGCAGTGAGGCTCCGGGACAGCACAATGAGCAGTTCTTC | CASSEAPGQHNEQFF
- | - | TRBJ2-2 | 14 | TRBV19 | TGTGCCAGTAGTATCCAGGCGAACACCGGGGAGCTGTTTTTT | CASSIQANTGELFF
TRBD2 | - | TRBJ2-1 | 17 | TRBV4-1 | TGCGCCAGCAGCCAGCGTCTAGCGGGAGAGTCCTACAATGAGCAGTTCTTC | CASSQRLAGESYNEQFF